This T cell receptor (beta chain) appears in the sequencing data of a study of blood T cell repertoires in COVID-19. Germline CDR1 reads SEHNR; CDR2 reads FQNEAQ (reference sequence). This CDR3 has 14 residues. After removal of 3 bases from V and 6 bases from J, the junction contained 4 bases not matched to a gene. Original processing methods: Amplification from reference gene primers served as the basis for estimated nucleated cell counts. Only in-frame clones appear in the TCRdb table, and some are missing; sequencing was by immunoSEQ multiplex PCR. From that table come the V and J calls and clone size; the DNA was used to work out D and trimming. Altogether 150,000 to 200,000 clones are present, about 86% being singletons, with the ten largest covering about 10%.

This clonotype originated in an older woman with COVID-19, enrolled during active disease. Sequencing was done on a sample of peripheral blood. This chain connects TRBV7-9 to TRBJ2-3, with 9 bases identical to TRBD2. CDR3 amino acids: CASSFSGSDDTQYF. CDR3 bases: TGTGCCAGCAGCTTTAGCGGGAGTGATGATACGCAGTATTTT.